This T cell receptor (beta chain) was identified during a study of a mutant IDH1 vaccine in newly diagnosed glioma. At the level of the study: Treated patients had a mean age of roughly 40 years and a roughly 60% male, approximately 38% female split. Patients' prior therapy spanned radiotherapy, temozolomide, or both; most underwent both. Study results and limitations: Patients showed vaccine-induced immune responses at a rate of approximately 92%.

Time point specified: baseline, week 1 (first vaccination visit). Treatment noted: pre-vaccination baseline after standard-of-care therapy. Tumors from donors were new WHO grade 3 or 4 IDH1-mutant astrocytomas with ATRX loss. Repertoires were generated with immunoSEQ multiplex PCR, while TCRdb's copy carries only in-frame clones and drops some. The sample yields some 67,000 clones, about four fifths seen once. On this clone: Its antigen is as yet unknown.

In germline, CDR1 is SNHLY, CDR2 FYNNEI. Trimming cost V 6 bases and J 5 bases; bases outside gene matches: 10. The CDR3 is made up of 15 amino acids. The receptor was isolated from a woman younger than 35 with glioma. Some clones in this sample may be carry-over from other donors' samples. The V gene is TRBV2, the J gene TRBJ2-3; 8 positions agree with TRBD1. Here the sequenced sample was peripheral blood mononuclear cells (PBMCs), taken from a glioma patient treated with radiotherapy, temozolomide or both. CDR3 sequence (DNA): TGTGCCAGCAGGCGACAGGGGCCTACGGGAGATACGCAGTATTTT. Encoded protein: CASRRQGPTGDTQYF.